This TCR beta chain was sequenced in a study of identical twins. Germline values: CDR1 KGHSH, CDR2 LQKENI. The CDR3 is 12 amino acids. V was shortened by 3 bases and J by 4 bases, with 4 bases between the two germline ends. Only a few counts were recorded for this clonotype. A template switching step contributed a universal primer site, while unique molecular identifiers were present in the cDNA. TCRdb used MiXCR to reprocess the 5' RACE reads, holding one entry per CDR3 protein. The table lists some 690,000 distinct CDR3 sequences, 21% of them singletons. This same sample was also taken into another study, of T cells expressing NK-cell markers. That investigation notes: HCMV seropositivity characterized seven of the eight sequenced donors, and seronegativity one. Also leading the CD3+CD56-NKG2C+ fraction in a few donors were these clonotypes.

The source material was PBMCs. The chain couples TRBV18 to TRBJ1-3, with unresolved D. The TCR comes from a woman aged 18-29 years in good health. This CDR3 reads CASSPFGNTIYF. The CDR3 DNA is TGTGCCAGCTCACCCTTCGGAAACACCATATATTTT.